The source of this T cell receptor beta chain is a study of blood T cells in healthy people across ages. Whole-study context: Template switching picked up about one barcoded beta molecule for each two T cells. General study findings and limits: The diversity estimates, figures obtained from one million T cells, were considered underestimates. Higher diversity and more naive CD4+ cells were features of long-lived donors, compared to aged donors. A roughly linear age-dependent decrease characterized TCR beta diversity per million T cells.

Regarding this clonotype: Its antigen is currently unknown.

Germline V CDR1 and CDR2: MNHEY, SVGEGT. This CDR3 contains 14 residues. J gave up 4 bases and V 3 bases, and 4 bases lay outside the gene matches. A second 7 to 11 cycle PCR used barcoded and J-beta primers. TCRdb re-called the 5' RACE reads through MiXCR, storing one row per CDR3 protein. The sample shows around 750,000 distinct CDR3 sequences, roughly 50% of them seen only once. This sequence originates from a man of 80 years or more in good health. Sequencing input: blood. V usage is TRBV6-2 or TRBV6-3 and J usage is TRBJ2-7; 9 bases map to TRBD1. DNA for the CDR3: TGTGCCAGCAGTTATTGGGACAGGGATTACGAGCAGTACTTC. Encoded protein: CASSYWDRDYEQYF.